This is a list of T cell receptor beta chains from one sample in a study of blood T cell repertoires in COVID-19. The data were produced by immunoSEQ multiplex PCR, yet TCRdb's version contains in-frame clones alone and is incomplete. The table lists approximately 210,000 clones, around 87% of them singletons. The sample comprised PBMCs or T cells enriched from blood (not recorded which). The receptors originated from a man aged 25 to 40 in a cohort exposed to, infected with or recovered from COVID-19 (not recorded which). Both conserved end residues are part of each CDR3. D genes are given only for firm matches. Only part of the rows carry a size: once, few, many, or a class if the clone is expanded.

few	TRBV5-1	TRBJ2-7	TRBD2	TGCGCCAGCACTGGTACAACGGCGGGAGCCTCTCACGAGCAGTACTTC	CASTGTTAGASHEQYF
NA	TRBV29-1	TRBJ2-3	TRBD2	TGCAGCGTTGGGACAGGATTCGGGACTAGCGGGAGGGATACGCAGTATTTT	CSVGTGFGTSGRDTQYF
few	TRBV28	TRBJ2-7	TRBD2	TGTGCCAGCAGTCCGCCGGGAGGCTCCTACGAGCAGTACTTC	CASSPPGGSYEQYF
NA	TRBV28	TRBJ1-3	NA	TGTGCCAGCAGGTACAGCTCTGGAAACACCATATATTTT	CASRYSSGNTIYF
NA	TRBV7-2	TRBJ1-3	TRBD1	TGTGCCAGCAGCTTAGTAAACAGGGGCAAGGTTGGAAACACCATATATTTT	CASSLVNRGKVGNTIYF
NA	TRBV6-2/TRBV6-3	TRBJ1-3	NA	TGTGCCAGCAGCTTCGGCCAGGGATCTGGAAACACCATATATTTT	CASSFGQGSGNTIYF
NA	TRBV27	TRBJ2-5	NA	TGTGCCAGCAGTTTAGGGCAGGGGTTCGGAGAGACCCAGTACTTC	CASSLGQGFGETQYF
NA	TRBV19	TRBJ1-1	NA	TGTGCCAGTACCTCGCAGGGGTACACTGAAGCTTTCTTT	CASTSQGYTEAFF
few	TRBV5-4	TRBJ1-4	TRBD1	TGTGCCAGCAGCTTGGAGGGACAGGGGCGCAAACTGTTTTTT	CASSLEGQGRKLFF
NA	TRBV29-1	TRBJ2-7	TRBD1	TGCAGCGTACGAGAGTCGGGACAGGGCCGATACGAGCAGTACTTC	CSVRESGQGRYEQYF
NA	TRBV7-6	TRBJ2-7	TRBD1	TGTGCCAGCAGCCGGACAGGGGACGAGCAGTACTTC	CASSRTGDEQYF
once	TRBV28	TRBJ2-2	NA	TGTGCCAGCAGCCAGTGGGGAGGCACCGGGGAGCTGTTTTTT	CASSQWGGTGELFF
NA	TRBV7-2	TRBJ2-3	TRBD2	TGTGCCAGCAGCGGGACTAGCGGAAGCACAGATACGCAGTATTTT	CASSGTSGSTDTQYF
NA	TRBV7-9	TRBJ2-5	TRBD2	TGTGCCAGCAGAGGACTAGCGGGCCAGCTGCAAGAGACCCAGTACTTC	CASRGLAGQLQETQYF
NA	TRBV5-6	TRBJ2-3	TRBD1	TGTGCCAGCAGCTTGGTTAGGTTGAGACAGGGATCAGATACGCAGTATTTT	CASSLVRLRQGSDTQYF
once	TRBV5-1	TRBJ1-3	TRBD1	TGCGCCAGCAGCTTGGAGGGGGCCTCTGGAAACACCATATATTTT	CASSLEGASGNTIYF
NA	TRBV18	TRBJ2-3	NA	TGTGCCAGCTCACCTGGGGCTCGCACAGATACGCAGTATTTT	CASSPGARTDTQYF
NA	TRBV29-1	TRBJ2-1	TRBD2	TGCAGCTCCAGACTAGCGGCCTACAATGAGCAGTTCTTC	CSSRLAAYNEQFF
NA	TRBV2	TRBJ2-7	TRBD2	TGTGCCAGCAGCCAACGGGGGGCTAGCGGGAGCTACGAGCAGTACTTC	CASSQRGASGSYEQYF
NA	TRBV15	TRBJ2-5	TRBD2	TGTGCCACCAGCAGGGGGGGACTAGCGGGAGTTCCCCAGTACTTC	CATSRGGLAGVPQYF
NA	TRBV2	TRBJ2-5	TRBD2	TGTGCCAGCGGCAGCGGGAGAGGAAAGACCCAGTACTTC	CASGSGRGKTQYF
NA	TRBV5-4	TRBJ2-5	NA	TGTGCCAGCAGCTTGCAGGGTCTCCAAGAGACCCAGTACTTC	CASSLQGLQETQYF
NA	TRBV7-2	TRBJ2-7	NA	TGTGCCAGCAGCTTTCTCTACGAGCAGTACTTC	CASSFLYEQYF
NA	TRBV10-3	TRBJ1-5	NA	TGTGCCATCAAGTCCAGCGAGTATCAGCCCCAGCATTTT	CAIKSSEYQPQHF
NA	TRBV5-1	TRBJ2-1	NA	TGCGCCAGCAGCTTGGTTGCGGAGAAAGCCTACAATGAGCAGTTCTTC	CASSLVAEKAYNEQFF
NA	TRBV27	TRBJ2-7	NA	TGTGCCAGCAGTGGGTTCGGGGAGGCCTACGAGCAGTACTTC	CASSGFGEAYEQYF
NA	TRBV7-6	TRBJ2-7	TRBD2	TGTGCCAGCAGCCTCCGGGGGGGGGATCGCGAGCAGTACTTC	CASSLRGGDREQYF
NA	TRBV5-5	TRBJ2-7	NA	TGTGCCAGCAGCCTCTTGGACGGGAGTAGGGACGAGCAGTACTTC	CASSLLDGSRDEQYF
few	TRBV9	TRBJ2-1	NA	TGTGCCAGCAGCCCTGGGAGCGGAGGGCCCACCTACAATGAGCAGTTCTTC	CASSPGSGGPTYNEQFF
NA	TRBV6-2/TRBV6-3	TRBJ2-5	NA	TGTGCCAGCAGTTATTCTCTTGGCAGTCGAGAGACCCAGTACTTC	CASSYSLGSRETQYF
few	TRBV9	TRBJ2-3	TRBD2	TGTGCCAGCAGCGCCCCCTCCCTGAGGCCGGGAGGGCTGGGAGATACGCAGTATTTT	CASSAPSLRPGGLGDTQYF
NA	TRBV27	TRBJ1-1	NA	TGTGCCAGCAGTTTATCGGTTGGGGGCTTGGCTTTCTTT	CASSLSVGGLAFF
NA	TRBV5-1	TRBJ2-3	TRBD1	TGCGCCAGCAGCTGGACGACAGGGCTGGGCACAGATACGCAGTATTTT	CASSWTTGLGTDTQYF
NA	TRBV6-4	TRBJ2-4	NA	TGTGCCAGCAGTGGGGAGAAGACCAAAAACATTCAGTACTTC	CASSGEKTKNIQYF
NA	TRBV7-2	TRBJ1-1	NA	TGTGCCAGCAGCTTAGAAAGGGTTCGGGGGACTGAAGCTTTCTTT	CASSLERVRGTEAFF
NA	TRBV11-3	TRBJ2-1	NA	TGTGCCAGCAGCTTAGCTCGGTACAATGAGCAGTTCTTC	CASSLARYNEQFF
NA	TRBV7-8	TRBJ1-5	TRBD1	TGTGCCAGCAGCCCAGGCGGACAGGGATACCAGCCCCAGCATTTT	CASSPGGQGYQPQHF
NA	TRBV19	TRBJ1-2	NA	TGTGCCAGTAGTATTGTCCCCGGGGAAGGCTACACCTTC	CASSIVPGEGYTF
NA	TRBV9	TRBJ2-1	NA	TGTGCCAGCAGCGTAGGCGGAGGAGCCTACAATGAGCAGTTCTTC	CASSVGGGAYNEQFF
once	TRBV3-1/TRBV3-2	TRBJ1-3	NA	TGTGCCAGCAGCCTACAGGGTATCTCTGGAAACACCATATATTTT	CASSLQGISGNTIYF
NA	TRBV7-9	TRBJ2-1	NA	TGTGCCAGCAGCTTGTCGGGATATGAGCAGTTCTTC	CASSLSGYEQFF
NA	TRBV11-3	TRBJ2-4	NA	TGTGCCAGCAGCCGAAAGGGGATGTGGAACATTCAGTACTTC	CASSRKGMWNIQYF
NA	TRBV10-1	TRBJ2-5	TRBD2	TGCGCCAGCAGTGAAGAAGAGCGGGAAAGGGAGACCCAGTACTTC	CASSEEERERETQYF
NA	TRBV15	TRBJ1-2	NA	TGTGCCACCAGCAGAGATTTCGGCTATGGCTACACCTTC	CATSRDFGYGYTF
NA	TRBV9	TRBJ2-5	NA	TGTGCCAGCAGCGTGAGCCAGGGTCGCGAGACCCAGTACTTC	CASSVSQGRETQYF
NA	TRBV27	TRBJ1-2	NA	TGTGCCAGCAGGGGAGGGGACTCTTGGGGCTACACCTTC	CASRGGDSWGYTF
NA	TRBV5-1	TRBJ2-3	TRBD1	TGCGCCAGCGGCCAACCCCGGGGACAGGGGACCACAGATACGCAGTATTTT	CASGQPRGQGTTDTQYF
once	TRBV28	TRBJ2-5	TRBD2	TGTGCCAGCAGTGAAATCGTCCTAGCGGGCATGATCCAAGAGACCCAGTACTTC	CASSEIVLAGMIQETQYF
NA	TRBV5-4	TRBJ1-2	NA	TGTGCCAGCAGCCGAGAAACGACAGAACCTCGCTACACCTTC	CASSRETTEPRYTF